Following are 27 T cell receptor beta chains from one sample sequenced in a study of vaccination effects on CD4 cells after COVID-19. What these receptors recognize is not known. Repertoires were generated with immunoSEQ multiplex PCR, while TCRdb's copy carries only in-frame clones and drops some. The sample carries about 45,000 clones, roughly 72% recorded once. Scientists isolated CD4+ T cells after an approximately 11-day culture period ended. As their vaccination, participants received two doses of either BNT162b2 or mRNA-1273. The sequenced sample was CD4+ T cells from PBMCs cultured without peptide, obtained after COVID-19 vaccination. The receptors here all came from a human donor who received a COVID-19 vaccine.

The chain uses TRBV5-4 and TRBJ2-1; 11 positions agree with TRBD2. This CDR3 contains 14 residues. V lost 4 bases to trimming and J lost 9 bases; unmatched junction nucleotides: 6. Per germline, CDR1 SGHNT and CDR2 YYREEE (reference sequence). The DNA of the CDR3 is TGTGCCAGCAGCGTAGCGGGAGGGCCGGGTGAGCAGTTCTTC. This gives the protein CASSVAGGPGEQFF.

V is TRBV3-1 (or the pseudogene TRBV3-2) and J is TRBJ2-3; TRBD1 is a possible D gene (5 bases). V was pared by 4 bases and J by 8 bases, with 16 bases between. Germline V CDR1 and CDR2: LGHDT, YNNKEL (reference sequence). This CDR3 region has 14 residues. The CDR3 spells CASSLSHQGGTQYF. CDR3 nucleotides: TGTGCCAGCAGCCTGAGCCACCAGGGTGGTACGCAGTATTTT.

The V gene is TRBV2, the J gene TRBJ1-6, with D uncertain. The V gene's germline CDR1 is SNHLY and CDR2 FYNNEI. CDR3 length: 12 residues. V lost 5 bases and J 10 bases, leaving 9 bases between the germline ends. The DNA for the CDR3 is TGTGCCAGCAGTACAAGGGAATCACCCCTCCACTTT. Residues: CASSTRESPLHF.

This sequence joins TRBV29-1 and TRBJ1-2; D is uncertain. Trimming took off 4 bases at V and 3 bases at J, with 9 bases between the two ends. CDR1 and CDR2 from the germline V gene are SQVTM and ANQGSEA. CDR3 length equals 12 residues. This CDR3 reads CSVVFSYYGYTF. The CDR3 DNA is TGCAGCGTTGTCTTCTCCTACTATGGCTACACCTTC.

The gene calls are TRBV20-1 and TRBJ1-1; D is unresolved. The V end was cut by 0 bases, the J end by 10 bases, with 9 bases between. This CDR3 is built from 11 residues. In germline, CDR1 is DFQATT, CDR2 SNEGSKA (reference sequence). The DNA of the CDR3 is TGCAGTGCTAGAGATTACGGACGAGCTTTCTTT. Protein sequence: CSARDYGRAFF.

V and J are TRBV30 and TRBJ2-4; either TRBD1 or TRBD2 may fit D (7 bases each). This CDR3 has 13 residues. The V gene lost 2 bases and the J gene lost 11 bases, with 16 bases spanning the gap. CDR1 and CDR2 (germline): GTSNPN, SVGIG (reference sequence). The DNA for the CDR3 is TGTGCCTGGAGTTTGGGGAGGGGGCGTGTTCAGTACTTC. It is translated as CAWSLGRGRVQYF.

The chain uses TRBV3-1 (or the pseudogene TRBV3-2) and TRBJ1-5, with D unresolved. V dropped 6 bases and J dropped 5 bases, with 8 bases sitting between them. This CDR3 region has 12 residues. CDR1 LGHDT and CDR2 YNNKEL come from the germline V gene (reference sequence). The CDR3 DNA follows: TGTGCCAGCAGTTTTAACGATCAGCCCCAGCATTTT. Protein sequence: CASSFNDQPQHF.

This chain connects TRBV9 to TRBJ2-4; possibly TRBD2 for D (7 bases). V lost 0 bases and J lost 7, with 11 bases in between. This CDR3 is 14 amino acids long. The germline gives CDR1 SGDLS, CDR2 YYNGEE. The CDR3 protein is CASSVEEGGNIQYF. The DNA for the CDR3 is TGTGCCAGCAGCGTAGAGGAGGGGGGGAACATTCAGTACTTC.

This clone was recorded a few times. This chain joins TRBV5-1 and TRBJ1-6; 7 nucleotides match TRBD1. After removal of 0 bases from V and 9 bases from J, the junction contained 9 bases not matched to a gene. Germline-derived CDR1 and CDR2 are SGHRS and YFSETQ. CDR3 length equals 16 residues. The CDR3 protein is CASSLEVRDSFSPLHF. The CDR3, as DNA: TGCGCCAGCAGCTTGGAAGTTCGGGACAGTTTTTCACCCCTCCACTTT.

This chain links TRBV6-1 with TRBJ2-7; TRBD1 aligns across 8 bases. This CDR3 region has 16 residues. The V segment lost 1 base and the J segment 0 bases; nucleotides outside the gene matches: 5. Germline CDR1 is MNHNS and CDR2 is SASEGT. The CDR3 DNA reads TGTGCCAGCAGTGAAGTTCGAGGGACAGGCTCCTACGAGCAGTACTTC. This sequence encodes CASSEVRGTGSYEQYF.

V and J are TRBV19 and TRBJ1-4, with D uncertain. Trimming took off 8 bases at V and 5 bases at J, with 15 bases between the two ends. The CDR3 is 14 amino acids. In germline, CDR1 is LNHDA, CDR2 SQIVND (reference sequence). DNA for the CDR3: TGTGCCAGTCCCAAGGGCAGCGGGAATGAAAAACTGTTTTTT. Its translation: CASPKGSGNEKLFF.

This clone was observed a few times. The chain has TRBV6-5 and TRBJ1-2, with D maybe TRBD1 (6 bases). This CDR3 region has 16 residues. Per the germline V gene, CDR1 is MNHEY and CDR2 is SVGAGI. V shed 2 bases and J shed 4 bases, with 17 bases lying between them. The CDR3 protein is CASSYRHRVEAYGYTF. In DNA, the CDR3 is TGTGCCAGCAGTTACAGACACAGGGTGGAGGCCTATGGCTACACCTTC.

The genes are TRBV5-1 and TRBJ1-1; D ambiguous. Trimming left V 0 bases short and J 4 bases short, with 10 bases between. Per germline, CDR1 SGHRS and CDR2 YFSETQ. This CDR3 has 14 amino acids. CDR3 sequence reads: CASSLEVRSTEAFF. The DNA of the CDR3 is TGCGCCAGCAGCTTGGAGGTTCGTAGCACTGAAGCTTTCTTT. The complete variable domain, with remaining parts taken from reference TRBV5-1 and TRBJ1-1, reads KAGVTQTPRYLIKTRGQQVTLSCSPISGHRSVSWYQQTPGQGLQFLFEYFSETQRNKGNFPGRFSGRQFSNSRSEMNVSTLELGDSALYLCASSLEVRSTEAFFGQGTRLTVV.

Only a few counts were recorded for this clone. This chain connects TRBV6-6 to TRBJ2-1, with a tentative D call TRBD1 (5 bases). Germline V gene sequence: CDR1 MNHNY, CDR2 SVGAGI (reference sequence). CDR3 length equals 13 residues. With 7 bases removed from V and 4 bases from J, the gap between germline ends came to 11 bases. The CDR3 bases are TGTGCCAGCACCCGTGACAGTTACAATGAGCAGTTCTTC. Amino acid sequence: CASTRDSYNEQFF.

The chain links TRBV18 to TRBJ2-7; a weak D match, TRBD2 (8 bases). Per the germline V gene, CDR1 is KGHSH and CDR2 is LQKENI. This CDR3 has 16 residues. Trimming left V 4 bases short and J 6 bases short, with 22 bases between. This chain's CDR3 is CASSRPGGDSASEQYF. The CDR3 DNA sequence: TGTGCCAGCTCACGACCGGGGGGGGACAGTGCCTCCGAGCAGTACTTC.

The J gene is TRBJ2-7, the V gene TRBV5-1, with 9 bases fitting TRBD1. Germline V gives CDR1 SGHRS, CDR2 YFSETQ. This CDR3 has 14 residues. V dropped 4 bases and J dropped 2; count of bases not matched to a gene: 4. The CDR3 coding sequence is TGCGCCAGCAGCAGACAGGGGGGAACCTACGAGCAGTACTTC. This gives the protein CASSRQGGTYEQYF. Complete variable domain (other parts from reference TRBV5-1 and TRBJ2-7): KAGVTQTPRYLIKTRGQQVTLSCSPISGHRSVSWYQQTPGQGLQFLFEYFSETQRNKGNFPGRFSGRQFSNSRSEMNVSTLELGDSALYLCASSRQGGTYEQYFGPGTRLTVT.

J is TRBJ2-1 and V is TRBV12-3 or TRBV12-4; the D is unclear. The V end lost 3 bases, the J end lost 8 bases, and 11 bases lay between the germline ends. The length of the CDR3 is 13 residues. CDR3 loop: CASSFRVVDEQFF. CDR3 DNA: TGTGCCAGCAGTTTTCGAGTCGTCGATGAGCAGTTCTTC.

The chain's CDR3 is CASSQLWGVKAEAFF. DNA for the CDR3: TGTGCCAGCAGCCAATTGTGGGGAGTTAAGGCTGAAGCTTTCTTT. This chain uses TRBV16 with TRBJ1-1; no definite D call. This CDR3 region has 15 residues. The V end was cut by 1 base, the J end by 6 bases, with 15 bases between. The germline V gene has CDR1 KGHSY and CDR2 FQNENV.

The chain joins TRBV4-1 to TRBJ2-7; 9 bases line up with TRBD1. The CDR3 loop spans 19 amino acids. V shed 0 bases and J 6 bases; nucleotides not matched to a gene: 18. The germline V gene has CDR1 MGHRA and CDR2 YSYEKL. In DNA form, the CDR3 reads TGCGCCAGCAGCCAAGAGGGCATTGTCTCGGGACAGGGAGCTCGCGAGCAGTACTTC. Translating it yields CASSQEGIVSGQGAREQYF.

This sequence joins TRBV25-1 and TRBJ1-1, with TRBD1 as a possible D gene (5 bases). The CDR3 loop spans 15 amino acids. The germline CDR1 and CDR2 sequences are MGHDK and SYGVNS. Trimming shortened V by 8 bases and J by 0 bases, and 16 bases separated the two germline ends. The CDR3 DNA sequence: TGTGCCAGCGGGGGAAGGGGATCCGTGAACACTGAAGCTTTCTTT. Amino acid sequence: CASGGRGSVNTEAFF.

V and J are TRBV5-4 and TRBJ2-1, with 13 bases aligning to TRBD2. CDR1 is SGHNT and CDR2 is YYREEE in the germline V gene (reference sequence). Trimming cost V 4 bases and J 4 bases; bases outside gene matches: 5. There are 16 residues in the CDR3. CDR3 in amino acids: CASSRTSGGAYNEQFF. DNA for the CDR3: TGTGCCAGCAGCCGTACTAGCGGGGGGGCTTACAATGAGCAGTTCTTC.

CDR3: CASSQTGELFF. The CDR3, as DNA: TGTGCCAGCAGCCAAACCGGGGAGCTGTTTTTT. This rearrangement joins TRBV3-1 (or the pseudogene TRBV3-2) to TRBJ2-2; the D is unclear. Germline V lookup: CDR1 LGHDT, CDR2 YNNKEL (reference sequence). V lost 2 bases, J lost 5 bases, and 0 bases lay in between. CDR3 length: 11 residues.

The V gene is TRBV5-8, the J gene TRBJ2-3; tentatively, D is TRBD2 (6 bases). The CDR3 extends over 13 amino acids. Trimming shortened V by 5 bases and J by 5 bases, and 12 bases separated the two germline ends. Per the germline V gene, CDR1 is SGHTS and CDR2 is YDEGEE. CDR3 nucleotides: TGTGCCAGCAGTTCCGGGACTGGAGATACGCAGTATTTT. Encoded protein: CASSSGTGDTQYF.

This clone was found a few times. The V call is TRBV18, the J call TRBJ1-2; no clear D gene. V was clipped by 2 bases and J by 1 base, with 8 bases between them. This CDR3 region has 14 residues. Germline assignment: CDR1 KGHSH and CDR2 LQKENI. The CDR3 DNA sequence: TGTGCCAGCTCACCAGGGTTATATAACTATGGCTACACCTTC. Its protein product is CASSPGLYNYGYTF.

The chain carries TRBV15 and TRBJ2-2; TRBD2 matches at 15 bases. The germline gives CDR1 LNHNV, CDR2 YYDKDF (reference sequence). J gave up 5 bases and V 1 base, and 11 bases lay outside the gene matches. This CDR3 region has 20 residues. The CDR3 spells CATSRVLGLAGGPWTGELFF. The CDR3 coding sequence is TGTGCCACCAGCAGAGTGCTTGGACTAGCGGGAGGGCCGTGGACCGGGGAGCTGTTTTTT.

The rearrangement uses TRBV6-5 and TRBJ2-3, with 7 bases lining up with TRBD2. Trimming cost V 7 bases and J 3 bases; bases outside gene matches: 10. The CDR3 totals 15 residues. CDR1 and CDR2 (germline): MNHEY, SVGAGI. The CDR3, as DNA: TGTGCCAGCACAAGGACTAGTTGGACAACAGATACGCAGTATTTT. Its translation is CASTRTSWTTDTQYF.

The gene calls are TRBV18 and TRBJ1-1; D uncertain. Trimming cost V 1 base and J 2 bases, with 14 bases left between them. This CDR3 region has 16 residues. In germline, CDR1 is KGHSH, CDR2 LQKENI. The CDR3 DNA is TGTGCCAGCTCACCACAGGGAGGGAACTTTAACACTGAAGCTTTCTTT. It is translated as CASSPQGGNFNTEAFF.